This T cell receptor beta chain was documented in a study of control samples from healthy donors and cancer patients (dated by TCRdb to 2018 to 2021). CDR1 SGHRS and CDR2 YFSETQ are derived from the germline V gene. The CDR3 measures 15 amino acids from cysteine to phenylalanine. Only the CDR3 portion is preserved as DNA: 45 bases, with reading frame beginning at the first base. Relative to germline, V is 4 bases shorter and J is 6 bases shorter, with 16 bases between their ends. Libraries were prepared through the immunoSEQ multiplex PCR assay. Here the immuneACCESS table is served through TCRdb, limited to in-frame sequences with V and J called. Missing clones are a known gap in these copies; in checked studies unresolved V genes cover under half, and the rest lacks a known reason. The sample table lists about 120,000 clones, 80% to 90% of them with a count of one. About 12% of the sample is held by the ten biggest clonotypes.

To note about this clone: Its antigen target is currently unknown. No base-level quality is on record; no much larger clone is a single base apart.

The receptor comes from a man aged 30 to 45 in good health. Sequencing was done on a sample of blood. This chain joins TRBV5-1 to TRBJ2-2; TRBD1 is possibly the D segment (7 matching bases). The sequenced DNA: TGCGCCAGCAGCACCCCCGACAGGGACTCCGGGGAGCTGTTTTTT. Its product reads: CASSTPDRDSGELFF.